The next 16 T cell receptor beta chains were all read from a single sample in a study of blood T cell repertoires in COVID-19. Clones were read by immunoSEQ multiplex PCR, and TCRdb kept only the in-frame ones, dropping some. The sample has about 360,000 clones, nearly 90% seen once; the top ten hold approximately 2.1%. Sequencing used PBMCs or T cells enriched from blood (not recorded which). These receptors originate from a woman aged 40 to 50 with acute COVID-19.

The chain links TRBV5-1 to TRBJ2-5; tentatively, D is TRBD2 (6 bases). This CDR3 spans 17 amino acids. The V gene lost 0 bases and the J gene lost 4 bases, with 19 bases spanning the gap. Per germline, CDR1 SGHRS and CDR2 YFSETQ. The chain's CDR3 is CASSLGGLSGGVETQYF. Written as DNA, the CDR3 is TGCGCCAGCAGCTTGGGCGGGTTGTCCGGGGGAGTAGAGACCCAGTACTTC.

The rearrangement uses TRBV24-1 and TRBJ2-1; TRBD2 aligns across 11 bases. J was trimmed by 7 bases and V by 3 bases; bases with no gene match: 4. The CDR3 is 15 residues long. Germline CDR1 is KGHDR and CDR2 is SFDVKD. The CDR3 sequence is CATSDLSGGANEQFF. In DNA, the CDR3 is TGTGCCACCAGTGATCTTAGCGGGGGGGCGAATGAGCAGTTCTTC.

The chain recombines TRBV5-6 with TRBJ2-5; D remains unclear. CDR3 length: 15 amino acids. Germline CDR1 SGHDT, CDR2 YYEEEE. V lost 0 bases and J lost 7, with 16 bases in between. For the CDR3, the DNA is TGTGCCAGCAGCTTGGTAGTCGTAGGAGAAGGGACCCAGTACTTC. It specifies CASSLVVVGEGTQYF.

For this clone: Sequence at one end of the junction differs from germline and may be a read error. The rearrangement uses TRBV6-5 and TRBJ2-7; 7 positions agree with TRBD1. The CDR3 contains 14 residues. Germline V gene sequence: CDR1 MNHEY, CDR2 SVGAGI. CDR3 nucleotide sequence: TGTGCCAGCAGTTCCCTCGCCCAGACAGGGAACGAGAACTTC. Translated: CASSSLAQTGNENF.

This chain joins TRBV10-3 and TRBJ2-2; TRBD1 matches 8 bases. The germline V gene encodes CDR1 ENHRY and CDR2 SYGVKD. V was pared by 10 bases and J by 5 bases, with 9 bases of the junction left unmatched. There are 14 residues in the CDR3. CDR3 sequence (DNA): TGTGCCACTCGAGGACAGGGAGGAACCGGGGAGCTGTTTTTT. This codes for CATRGQGGTGELFF.

The gene calls are TRBV4-1 and TRBJ1-2; no firm D call. Germline CDR1 is MGHRA and CDR2 is YSYEKL. The CDR3 runs 14 residues. V was clipped by 0 bases and J by 4 bases, with 9 bases between them. In DNA, the CDR3 is TGCGCCAGCAGCCAAGATGAACGGTCCTATGGCTACACCTTC. Protein sequence: CASSQDERSYGYTF.

CDR3 nucleotide sequence: TGTGCCAGTAGTATGCCGACAGGGAGTGGTGGGACTGAAGCTTTCTTT. The encoded protein is CASSMPTGSGGTEAFF. V gene TRBV19 combines with J gene TRBJ1-1; 7 bases line up with TRBD1. This CDR3 region has 16 residues. Germline V gene data show CDR1 as LNHDA and CDR2 as SQIVND (reference sequence). The ends lost 3 bases at V and 5 bases at J; junction bases unmatched: 12.

This chain connects TRBV30 to TRBJ1-5; TRBD1 is a possible D gene (5 bases). The CDR3 totals 14 residues. Trimming removed 0 bases from V and 5 bases from J, with 11 bases in between. Per the germline V gene, CDR1 is GTSNPN and CDR2 is SVGIG (reference sequence). This CDR3 reads CAWSVSGGDQPQHF. Here the CDR3 DNA reads TGTGCCTGGAGTGTAAGCGGGGGGGATCAGCCCCAGCATTTT.

The V and J genes are TRBV5-5 and TRBJ2-6; TRBD1 matches 9 bases. CDR3 length: 18 residues. Looked up from germline, CDR1 is SGHKS and CDR2 is YYEKEE (reference sequence). Trimming took 3 bases from V and 2 from J; bases not matched to a gene: 9. CDR3 amino acids: CASSWRDREVAGANVLTF. For the CDR3, the DNA is TGTGCCAGCAGCTGGAGGGACAGGGAAGTTGCTGGGGCCAACGTCCTGACTTTC.

This rearrangement joins TRBV15 to TRBJ2-2; D is perhaps TRBD2 (6 bases). The CDR3 runs to 14 residues. Germline V gene lookup returns CDR1 LNHNV and CDR2 YYDKDF (reference sequence). Trimming stripped 5 bases from V and 5 bases from J, with 12 bases between. CDR3 nucleotide sequence: TGTGCCACCAGCGCAGGGACTGCAACCGGGGAGCTGTTTTTT. Amino acids: CATSAGTATGELFF.

The genes are TRBV6-5 and TRBJ2-1; D is undetermined. Trimming removed 4 bases from V and 3 bases from J, with 7 bases in between. Germline CDR1 is MNHEY and CDR2 is SVGAGI. The CDR3 runs to 13 residues. This CDR3 is CASSFTDYNEQFF. In nucleotides, the CDR3 is TGTGCCAGCAGTTTTACTGACTACAATGAGCAGTTCTTC.

The chain uses TRBV2 and TRBJ2-3, with D maybe TRBD2 (6 bases). The CDR3 has 18 residues. Germline-derived CDR1 and CDR2 are SNHLY and FYNNEI. V shed 8 bases and J shed 0 bases, with 24 bases lying between them. CDR3 sequence reads: CASEHSGVRAISTDTQYF. CDR3 DNA: TGTGCCAGCGAGCACTCGGGAGTGAGGGCGATTAGCACAGATACGCAGTATTTT. Full variable domain (outside the CDR3, taken from reference TRBV2 and TRBJ2-3): EPEVTQTPSHQVTQMGQEVILRCVPISNHLYFYWYRQILGQKVEFLVSFYNNEISEKSEIFDDQFSVERPDGSNFTLKIRSTKLEDSAMYFCASEHSGVRAISTDTQYFGPGTRLTVL.

V gene TRBV11-2 combines with J gene TRBJ1-3, with TRBD1 matching over 11 bases. Germline CDR1 reads SGHAT; CDR2 reads FQNNGV. V was clipped by 7 bases and J by 0 bases; unmatched bases: 5. The length of the CDR3 is 16 residues. For the CDR3, the DNA is TGTGCCAGCACGAGGACAGGGGGCGACTCTGGAAACACCATATATTTT. Translated, it gives CASTRTGGDSGNTIYF.

The CDR3 sequence: CASSVFGGSYEQYF. As DNA, the CDR3 is TGTGCCAGTAGTGTATTTGGGGGCAGCTACGAGCAGTACTTC. This sequence joins TRBV19 and TRBJ2-7; the D gene is possibly TRBD1 (6 bases). The CDR3 runs to 14 residues. Trimming shortened V by 5 bases and J by 3 bases, and 14 bases separated the two germline ends. Germline-derived CDR1 and CDR2 are LNHDA and SQIVND (reference sequence).

The CDR3 sequence: CASSQQGQALYGYTF. The CDR3 region has the DNA TGCGCCAGCAGCCAGCAGGGACAGGCTTTATATGGCTACACCTTC. The chain uses TRBV4-1 and TRBJ1-2; 8 bases align to TRBD1. Trimming took 3 bases from V and 5 from J; bases not matched to a gene: 8. The germline CDR1 and CDR2 sequences are MGHRA and YSYEKL. The CDR3 has 15 amino acids.

The chain has TRBV3-1 (or the pseudogene TRBV3-2) and TRBJ2-2; no clear D. The germline gives CDR1 LGHDT, CDR2 YNNKEL (reference sequence). Trimming removed 8 bases from V and 6 bases from J, with 7 bases in between. The CDR3 contains 11 residues. This CDR3 reads CASRTAGELFF. The CDR3 DNA reads as TGTGCCAGCCGCACGGCCGGGGAGCTGTTTTTT.